One sample yielded the 14 T cell receptor beta chains listed below, sequenced in a study of T cells in Graves' hyperthyroidism and ophthalmopathy. TCR beta CDR3 sequences were amplified from RNA transcripts. The primer set for the first-round RT-PCR of the TCR CDR3 was HTBI. TCRdb re-derived calls from the multiplex PCR reads in MiXCR, one entry per CDR3 protein. The sample has more than 75,000 distinct CDR3 sequences, roughly half seen once. The sequenced sample was blood. Receptor source: a woman aged 40 to 50 with Graves' hyperthyroidism.

The rearrangement uses TRBV7-9 and TRBJ1-4; D is possibly TRBD1 (6 bases). The germline V and J ends were trimmed by 6 bases and 6 bases, with 20 bases remaining between them. CDR3 length: 16 amino acids. Per germline, CDR1 SEHNR and CDR2 FQNEAQ (reference sequence). The CDR3 sequence: CASSIQGQTNYEKLFF. Written as DNA, the CDR3 is TGTGCCAGCAGTATACAGGGCCAGACTAACTATGAAAAACTGTTTTTT.

The gene calls are TRBV20-1 and TRBJ1-2; D is possibly TRBD1 (5 bases). The germline V gene encodes CDR1 DFQATT and CDR2 SNEGSKA (reference sequence). Trimming pared 5 bases from V and 8 bases from J, leaving 15 bases between. This CDR3 is 12 amino acids long. The CDR3 loop reads CSASRDFGGYTF. The CDR3 nucleotides read TGCAGTGCTTCCCGGGACTTCGGCGGCTACACCTTC.

To note about this clonotype: One end of the junction does not line up with germline, which may come from a read error. The chain joins TRBV4-1 to TRBJ1-2; D is ambiguous. The germline CDR1 and CDR2 sequences are MGHRA and YSYEKL. The length of the CDR3 is 15 residues. The CDR3 here is CASSQEQRGVYGYTF. The CDR3, as DNA: TGTGCCAGCAGCCAAGAGCAACGGGGTGTCTATGGCTACACCTTC.

The chain uses TRBV7-2 and TRBJ1-1; 9 bases match TRBD1. This CDR3 spans 13 amino acids. Per germline, CDR1 SGHTA and CDR2 FQGNSA. With 8 bases clipped from V and 4 bases from J, the junction kept 5 bases outside the gene matches. The CDR3 spells CASLGQGGTEAFF. The CDR3 DNA follows: TGTGCCAGCTTGGGACAGGGTGGCACTGAAGCTTTCTTT. Filled out from reference TRBV7-2 and TRBJ1-1, the complete variable domain reads GAGVSQSPSNKVTEKGKDVELRCDPISGHTALYWYRQSLGQGLEFLIYFQGNSAPDKSGLPSDRFSAERTGGSVSTLTIQRTQQEDSAVYLCASLGQGGTEAFFGQGTRLTVV.

About this clonotype: Lacking the conserved final phenylalanine or tryptophan, this CDR3 likely reflects a read error. Because the CDR3's place on the DNA is in doubt, the DNA is left out and the CDR3 is given as listed by TCRdb. The chain combines TRBV10-3 with TRBJ2-6; the table assigns TRBD1, which was not confirmed against the DNA. The V gene's germline CDR1 is ENHRY and CDR2 SYGVKD. The CDR3 contains 10 residues when both ends are counted. The CDR3 spells CAISGQVIWI.

The rearrangement uses TRBV2 and TRBJ1-4; the D is unclear. There are 15 residues in the CDR3. V lost 6 bases and J lost 6, with 17 bases in between. The V gene's germline CDR1 is SNHLY and CDR2 FYNNEI. In DNA form, the CDR3 reads TGTGCCAGCAGCCAAGAAGTAGGGAGGGATGAAAAACTGTTTTTT. Its translation is CASSQEVGRDEKLFF.

This clonotype was observed many times. The chain couples TRBV5-1 to TRBJ1-2; 7 bases agree with TRBD1. Germline loops: CDR1 SGHRS, CDR2 YFSETQ. The CDR3 sequence is 13 residues long. The trim removed 4 bases at V and 3 bases at J, leaving 3 bases unmatched. DNA for the CDR3: TGCGCCAGCAGCGGCGGGACAGACTATGGCTACACCTTC. The encoded protein is CASSGGTDYGYTF. Variable domain in full (rest from reference TRBV5-1 and TRBJ1-2): KAGVTQTPRYLIKTRGQQVTLSCSPISGHRSVSWYQQTPGQGLQFLFEYFSETQRNKGNFPGRFSGRQFSNSRSEMNVSTLELGDSALYLCASSGGTDYGYTFGSGTRLTVV.

This clonotype has only one observation. J is TRBJ1-4 and V is TRBV7-2; a weak D match, TRBD1 (5 bases). From germline, CDR1 is SGHTA and CDR2 FQGNSA. The CDR3 contains 14 residues. V was trimmed by 5 bases and J by 10 bases, leaving 17 bases between them. The CDR3 spells CASSLSGGLGKLFF. The DNA for the CDR3 is TGTGCCAGCAGCCTCTCGGGGGGATTGGGAAAACTGTTTTTT. Together with reference TRBV7-2 and TRBJ1-4, the CDR3 gives the full variable domain: GAGVSQSPSNKVTEKGKDVELRCDPISGHTALYWYRQSLGQGLEFLIYFQGNSAPDKSGLPSDRFSAERTGGSVSTLTIQRTQQEDSAVYLCASSLSGGLGKLFFGSGTQLSVL.

This clonotype was counted only a few times. The chain is built from TRBV2 and TRBJ2-5; TRBD1 agrees at 12 bases. The V segment lost 4 bases and the J segment 6 bases; nucleotides outside the gene matches: 6. The germline V gene encodes CDR1 SNHLY and CDR2 FYNNEI. The CDR3 length is 15 residues. The CDR3 is CASSAGTGGGKTQYF. CDR3 bases: TGTGCCAGCAGTGCAGGGACAGGGGGCGGGAAGACCCAGTACTTC.

This chain connects TRBV7-9 to TRBJ2-2; TRBD2 matches at 9 bases. Losses at the gene ends were 6 bases for V and 7 bases for J; bases not matched to a gene: 6. From germline, CDR1 is SEHNR and CDR2 FQNEAQ (reference sequence). The CDR3 loop spans 14 amino acids. CDR3 amino acids: CASSSGSAGGELFF. For the CDR3, the DNA is TGTGCCAGCAGTAGCGGGAGTGCCGGCGGGGAGCTGTTTTTT.

This clonotype was observed many times. This chain uses TRBV29-1 with TRBJ2-3; D perhaps matches TRBD1 (6 bases). The CDR3 length is 14 residues. The germline V and J ends were trimmed by 4 bases and 1 base, with 12 bases remaining between them. Germline loops: CDR1 SQVTM, CDR2 ANQGSEA. The chain's CDR3 is CSVAYREGTDTQYF. DNA for the CDR3: TGCAGCGTTGCTTACAGGGAAGGCACAGATACGCAGTATTTT.

This clonotype has a handful of counts. The V gene is TRBV7-2, the J gene TRBJ2-5; D gene ambiguous. Trimming took 1 base from V and 5 from J, leaving 11 bases between them. This CDR3 is 14 amino acids long. The germline gives CDR1 SGHTA, CDR2 FQGNSA. CDR3 residues: CASSLDFGSETQYF. The CDR3 DNA sequence: TGTGCCAGCAGCTTAGACTTCGGGTCGGAGACCCAGTACTTC.

This clonotype was seen at least ten times. The rearrangement uses TRBV2 and TRBJ1-5; a possible D gene is TRBD1 (6 bases). The V gene's germline CDR1 is SNHLY and CDR2 FYNNEI. V lost 4 bases and J lost 7, with 14 bases in between. The CDR3 covers 14 residues. CDR3 sequence: CASSAEEGGQPQHF. The CDR3 bases are TGTGCCAGCAGTGCCGAAGAGGGGGGACAGCCCCAGCATTTT. Combining the CDR3 with reference TRBV2 and TRBJ1-5 gives the whole variable domain EPEVTQTPSHQVTQMGQEVILRCVPISNHLYFYWYRQILGQKVEFLVSFYNNEISEKSEIFDDQFSVERPDGSNFTLKIRSTKLEDSAMYFCASSAEEGGQPQHFGDGTRLSIL.

To note about this clonotype: This could be a read error, since a much larger clone is one nucleotide away. The chain couples TRBV7-9 to TRBJ1-2, with TRBD1 identical over 12 bases. CDR3 length: 15 amino acids. Germline loops: CDR1 SEHNR, CDR2 FQNEAQ (reference sequence). DNA of the CDR3: TGTGCCTGCAGCCAGGGACAGGGGGCGAGCTATGGCTACACCTTC. Protein product: CACSQGQGASYGYTF. Together with reference TRBV7-9 and TRBJ1-2, the CDR3 gives the full variable domain: DTGVSQNPRHKITKRGQNVTFRCDPISEHNRLYWYRQTLGQGPEFLTYFQNEAQLEKSRLLSDRFSAERPKGSFSTLEIQRTEQGDSAMYLCACSQGQGASYGYTFGSGTRLTVV.